Listed below are T cell receptor beta chains from one sample, sequenced in a study of a mutant IDH1 vaccine in newly diagnosed glioma. Assay: immunoSEQ multiplex PCR; the TCRdb copy retains only in-frame clones and omits some. The sample includes 45,000 to 60,000 clones, about 88% of them seen just once. The antigens of these receptors remain unknown. Sequences were derived from PBMCs, sampled from a glioma patient whose treatment included an IDH1 peptide vaccine. Source of these receptors: a woman aged 40-49 years with glioma. Both conserved end residues are part of each CDR3. The order of the fields is J gene, D gene, V gene, clone size, CDR3 protein, CDR3 DNA. D genes are given only for firm matches. Clone size, where shown, is once, few, many, or a class for clones that have expanded.

TRBJ1-5	TRBD1	TRBV19	NA	CASSIVMTGKSNQPQHF	TGTGCCAGTAGTATAGTTATGACAGGGAAAAGCAATCAGCCCCAGCATTTT
TRBJ1-3	NA	TRBV30	NA	CAWSVPGTRGNTIYF	TGTGCCTGGAGTGTACCTGGGACACGCGGAAACACCATATATTTT
TRBJ2-1	NA	TRBV10-3	NA	CAISGDYNEQFF	TGTGCCATCAGCGGGGACTACAATGAGCAGTTCTTC
TRBJ2-3	NA	TRBV12-1	NA	CASSFGPWVPGTGARRVTHDTQYF	TGTGCCAGCAGCTTTGGCCCTTGGGTCCCCGGGACAGGGGCGCGCCGGGTTACACACGATACGCAGTATTTT
TRBJ1-4	TRBD1	TRBV2	NA	CASSTDRAQREKLFF	TGTGCCAGCAGCACGGACAGGGCCCAGCGTGAAAAACTGTTTTTT
TRBJ1-5	NA	TRBV10-3	NA	CAISEEQGGQPQHF	TGTGCCATCAGTGAGGAACAGGGTGGTCAGCCCCAGCATTTT
TRBJ2-5	NA	TRBV30	NA	CAWSGANSILETQYF	TGTGCCTGGAGTGGGGCGAACAGCATACTAGAGACCCAGTACTTC
TRBJ1-1	NA	TRBV6-4	NA	CASSDGRSRAFF	TGTGCCAGCAGTGACGGTAGGAGTCGAGCTTTCTTT
TRBJ2-7	NA	TRBV30	NA	CAWSLTETGTYEQYF	TGTGCCTGGAGTCTAACGGAGACTGGAACTTACGAGCAGTACTTC
TRBJ2-7	TRBD1	TRBV7-8	NA	CASSHPYRGVYEQYF	TGTGCCAGCAGCCACCCCTACAGGGGCGTCTACGAGCAGTACTTC
TRBJ2-7	TRBD2	TRBV18	NA	CASLQGLAGAYEQYF	TGTGCCAGCTTACAAGGACTAGCGGGAGCCTACGAGCAGTACTTC
TRBJ2-7	NA	TRBV20-1	NA	CSATIRYEQYF	TGCAGTGCCACGATACGCTACGAGCAGTACTTC
TRBJ1-1	NA	TRBV19	NA	CASSTGHPNTEAFF	TGTGCCAGTAGTACGGGACATCCGAACACTGAAGCTTTCTTT
TRBJ2-7	NA	TRBV6-1	NA	CASSEEGLASYEQYF	TGTGCCAGTTCGGAGGAGGGTTTAGCTTCCTACGAGCAGTACTTC
TRBJ2-2	TRBD2	TRBV4-1	NA	CASAPTSGGTGELFF	TGCGCCAGCGCCCCGACTAGCGGGGGGACCGGGGAGCTGTTTTTT
TRBJ1-1	NA	TRBV11-2	NA	CASSLDGGRGNTEAFF	TGTGCCAGCAGCTTAGATGGAGGCAGGGGGAACACTGAAGCTTTCTTT
TRBJ1-2	NA	TRBV2	NA	CASSERAGYTF	TGTGCCAGCAGTGAAAGGGCTGGCTACACCTTC
TRBJ2-1	NA	TRBV27	NA	CASSSDPAYNEQFF	TGTGCCAGCAGTTCGGACCCCGCATACAATGAGCAGTTCTTC
TRBJ2-2	NA	TRBV19	once	CASSMPRGAVNTGELFF	TGTGCCAGTAGTATGCCCCGAGGGGCTGTGAACACCGGGGAGCTGTTTTTT
TRBJ2-3	NA	TRBV15	NA	CATSRASPADTQYF	TGTGCCACCAGCAGAGCCTCACCGGCAGATACGCAGTATTTT
TRBJ2-1	NA	TRBV6-5	NA	CASSYSGGYNEQFF	TGTGCCAGCAGTTACTCAGGGGGGTACAATGAGCAGTTCTTC
TRBJ1-5	NA	TRBV9	NA	CASSALRRPQHF	TGTGCCAGCAGCGCACTACGTCGGCCCCAGCATTTT
TRBJ2-1	TRBD2	TRBV6-6	once	CASRPGGDYNEQFF	TGTGCCAGCAGGCCGGGAGGGGACTACAATGAGCAGTTCTTC
TRBJ2-3	TRBD1	TRBV7-9	NA	CASSLGAGGASTDTQYF	TGTGCCAGCAGCTTAGGGGCAGGGGGCGCTAGCACAGATACGCAGTATTTT
TRBJ2-7	NA	TRBV30	NA	CAWSVGGGTYEQYF	TGTGCCTGGAGTGTAGGAGGGGGGACCTACGAGCAGTACTTC
TRBJ1-1	NA	TRBV19	NA	CASMGSLNTEAFF	TGTGCCAGTATGGGGTCTCTGAACACTGAAGCTTTCTTT
TRBJ1-2	NA	TRBV6-4	NA	CASTRVTGSYGYTF	TGTGCCAGCACGCGGGTAACGGGGTCCTATGGCTACACCTTC
TRBJ1-4	NA	TRBV5-1	NA	CASSSTTTNEKLFF	TGCGCCAGCAGCTCCACCACAACTAATGAAAAACTGTTTTTT
TRBJ1-5	NA	TRBV19	NA	CASSLSSNQPQHF	TGTGCCAGTAGCCTCAGTAGCAATCAGCCCCAGCATTTT
TRBJ1-6	NA	TRBV2	NA	CASSTNGGSDSPLHF	TGTGCCAGCAGTACGAATGGGGGTTCAGATTCACCCCTCCACTTT
TRBJ2-1	NA	TRBV2	once	CASSSISSYNEQFF	TGTGCCAGCAGTTCTATAAGCTCCTACAATGAGCAGTTCTTC
TRBJ1-5	NA	TRBV7-9	NA	CASSFTGTDQPQHF	TGTGCCAGCAGCTTCACAGGGACCGATCAGCCCCAGCATTTT
TRBJ1-4	NA	TRBV5-1	NA	CASSLTPVGGTNEKLFF	TGCGCCAGCAGCTTAACCCCGGTCGGGGGCACTAATGAAAAACTGTTTTTT
TRBJ2-5	NA	TRBV19	NA	CASSIVPGVGETQYF	TGTGCCAGTAGTATAGTCCCAGGGGTGGGAGAGACCCAGTACTTC
TRBJ1-1	NA	TRBV20-1	NA	CSAKGSREAFF	TGCAGTGCTAAGGGCAGTCGGGAAGCTTTCTTT
TRBJ2-3	TRBD2	TRBV6-1	NA	CASSERRELDTQYF	TGTGCCAGCAGTGAACGGCGGGAGCTAGATACGCAGTATTTT
TRBJ2-3	NA	TRBV29-1	NA	CSVGVRLAADTQYF	TGCAGCGTTGGGGTTAGGCTCGCTGCAGATACGCAGTATTTT
TRBJ2-3	NA	TRBV19	NA	CASSIAGTSTDTQYF	TGTGCCAGTAGTATAGCGGGGACTAGCACAGATACGCAGTATTTT
TRBJ2-7	TRBD1	TRBV19	NA	CASSLTVTGDYEQYF	TGTGCCAGTAGCCTTACCGTGACAGGGGACTACGAGCAGTACTTC
TRBJ2-7	NA	TRBV10-3	NA	CAISSAVIYSYEQYF	TGTGCCATCAGTTCAGCGGTTATCTACTCCTACGAGCAGTACTTC
TRBJ2-3	NA	TRBV10-3	NA	CAISESGGWPGNTQYF	TGTGCCATCAGTGAGTCTGGGGGGTGGCCGGGGAATACGCAGTATTTT
TRBJ2-5	TRBD2	TRBV2	NA	CASGSGGARETQYF	TGTGCCTCTGGTAGCGGGGGGGCCCGGGAGACCCAGTACTTC
TRBJ2-7	TRBD1	TRBV10-2	NA	CASARDRGNSEQYF	TGCGCCAGCGCGCGCGACAGGGGTAATTCCGAGCAGTACTTC
TRBJ2-6	NA	TRBV6-5	NA	CASSPVTDGANVLTF	TGTGCCAGCAGCCCCGTGACCGATGGGGCCAACGTCCTGACTTTC
TRBJ2-3	NA	TRBV2	NA	CASRVEDGAQIPQYF	TGTGCCAGCAGGGTTGAAGATGGGGCACAGATACCGCAGTATTTT
TRBJ1-2	NA	TRBV30	once	CAWSVGVYYGYTF	TGTGCCTGGAGTGTAGGGGTCTACTATGGCTACACCTTC
TRBJ2-7	TRBD2	TRBV4-2	NA	CASSQETGGVREQYF	TGTGCCAGCAGCCAAGAGACGGGAGGGGTGCGGGAGCAGTACTTC
TRBJ1-1	NA	TRBV29-1	NA	CSVVLVTGRNTEAFF	TGCAGCGTTGTTCTAGTAACGGGAAGGAACACTGAAGCTTTCTTT
TRBJ1-3	NA	TRBV7-2	NA	CASSLDGPHGNTIYF	TGTGCCAGCAGCTTAGACGGACCCCACGGAAACACCATATATTTT
TRBJ2-3	TRBD2	TRBV7-2	NA	CASSFLSAGGEGTDTQYF	TGTGCCAGCAGCTTCCTATCCGCGGGGGGGGAGGGCACAGATACGCAGTATTTT
TRBJ1-1	NA	TRBV7-2	NA	CASSARRGEKAFF	TGTGCCAGCAGCGCGCGCCGGGGCGAGAAAGCTTTCTTT
TRBJ2-6	NA	TRBV7-9	NA	CAGDLSGANVLTF	TGTGCCGGGGACCTCTCTGGGGCCAACGTCCTGACTTTC
TRBJ1-1	NA	TRBV4-2	few	CASSQGGEAEAFF	TGTGCCAGCAGCCAAGGGGGTGAGGCTGAAGCTTTCTTT
TRBJ2-7	TRBD1	TRBV2	few	CASSESRSQGAAEQYF	TGTGCCAGCAGTGAATCCAGGAGTCAGGGGGCGGCCGAGCAGTACTTC
TRBJ1-1	NA	TRBV5-1	NA	CASSLAGVVNTEAFF	TGCGCCAGCAGCTTGGCCGGGGTGGTAAACACTGAAGCTTTCTTT
TRBJ2-7	TRBD1	TRBV4-2	NA	CASSQEGQGFDEQYF	TGTGCCAGCAGCCAGGAGGGACAGGGCTTCGACGAGCAGTACTTC
TRBJ1-5	TRBD1	TRBV5-8	NA	CASSRTGINQPQHF	TGTGCCAGCAGCCGGACAGGGATCAATCAGCCCCAGCATTTT